These T cell receptor beta chains were read from a single sample in a study of blood T cell repertoires in COVID-19. Produced via immunoSEQ multiplex PCR; TCRdb's table is partial and in-frame only. In the table there are under 350,000 clones, around 88% of which are singletons. The sample was peripheral blood. Receptors originate from a man between 35 and 55 years old with acute or convalescent COVID-19. Both conserved end residues are part of each CDR3. D genes are given only for firm matches. Rows may omit the clone size; those that give it use once, few, many or a size class.

few	TRBD1	TRBJ1-1	TRBV18	14	CASSSNTGVTEAFF	TGTGCCAGCTCATCTAATACAGGGGTCACTGAAGCTTTCTTT
NA	TRBD1	TRBJ2-2	TRBV11-3	14	CASTGQGNTGELFF	TGTGCCAGCACGGGACAGGGGAACACCGGGGAGCTGTTTTTT
few	NA	TRBJ1-3	TRBV5-4	14	CASSLVGAGNTIYF	TGTGCCAGCAGCTTGGTAGGGGCAGGAAACACCATATATTTT
NA	NA	TRBJ1-2	TRBV2	15	CASSRMGRGDYGYTF	TGTGCCAGCAGTCGAATGGGGCGCGGAGACTATGGCTACACCTTC
NA	TRBD1	TRBJ1-2	TRBV27	16	CASSLGRGSINYGYTF	TGTGCCAGCAGTTTAGGCAGGGGGTCCATTAACTATGGCTACACCTTC
NA	NA	TRBJ1-1	TRBV5-1	15	CASSLETGMNTEAFF	TGCGCCAGCAGCTTGGAAACAGGGATGAACACTGAAGCTTTCTTT
NA	NA	TRBJ2-5	TRBV2	13	CASTRSNQETQYF	TGTGCCAGCACGAGGTCAAACCAAGAGACCCAGTACTTC
NA	NA	TRBJ2-1	TRBV9	14	CASSIQGTYNEQFF	TGTGCCAGCAGCATCCAGGGTACCTACAATGAGCAGTTCTTC
NA	NA	TRBJ1-2	TRBV24-1	13	CATGEGGTYGYTF	TGTGCCACAGGGGAAGGGGGTACCTATGGCTACACCTTC
NA	TRBD1	TRBJ2-7	TRBV12-3/TRBV12-4	13	CASRRTGTYEQYF	TGTGCCAGCAGGAGGACAGGTACCTACGAGCAGTACTTC
NA	NA	TRBJ2-3	TRBV5-1	14	CASSSGTLTDTQYF	TGCGCCAGCAGCTCTGGGACACTTACAGATACGCAGTATTTT
NA	NA	TRBJ1-1	TRBV19	11	CASSMRGKAFF	TGTGCCAGTAGTATGAGAGGGAAAGCTTTCTTT
NA	TRBD1	TRBJ1-6	TRBV4-1	17	CASSQDNAGRGNSPLHF	TGCGCCAGCAGCCAAGATAATGCGGGCAGGGGGAATTCACCCCTCCACTTT
NA	TRBD1	TRBJ1-5	TRBV11-3	17	CASRRSLGQGANQPQHF	TGTGCCAGCAGGAGGTCTTTGGGACAGGGTGCCAATCAGCCCCAGCATTTT
NA	NA	TRBJ2-7	TRBV15	11	CATSNGYEQYF	TGTGCCACCAGCAACGGGTACGAGCAGTACTTC
NA	NA	TRBJ2-7	TRBV7-8	14	CASSLSGAEREQYF	TGTGCCAGCAGCTTATCAGGGGCTGAGAGAGAGCAGTACTTC
NA	NA	TRBJ2-2	TRBV3-1/TRBV3-2	14	CASNLGGNTGELFF	TGTGCCAGCAACCTCGGGGGGAACACCGGGGAGCTGTTTTTT
few	TRBD1	TRBJ1-2	TRBV3-1/TRBV3-2	13	CASSPGQGAGYTF	TGTGCCAGCAGCCCTGGACAGGGGGCTGGCTACACCTTC
NA	NA	TRBJ1-2	TRBV4-1	17	CASSQDGVKSRDYGYTF	TGCGCCAGCAGCCAAGACGGAGTGAAGTCACGGGACTATGGCTACACCTTC
NA	NA	TRBJ2-6	TRBV5-1	16	CASSLEGISGANVLTF	TGCGCCAGCAGCTTGGAGGGGATCTCTGGGGCCAACGTCCTGACTTTC
NA	TRBD2	TRBJ2-3	TRBV7-2	15	CASTSSGTSTDTQYF	TGTGCCAGCACCTCTAGCGGGACCAGCACAGATACGCAGTATTTT
NA	NA	TRBJ2-1	TRBV5-1	14	CASSLGALGNEQFF	TGCGCCAGCAGCCTGGGGGCCCTCGGCAATGAGCAGTTCTTC
NA	TRBD1	TRBJ2-2	TRBV7-9	16	CASISDRGDNTGELFF	TGTGCCAGCATCTCGGACAGGGGGGATAACACCGGGGAGCTGTTTTTT
NA	TRBD1	TRBJ1-2	TRBV9	13	CASTSRGQYGYTF	TGTGCCAGCACGTCCAGGGGGCAATATGGCTACACCTTC
NA	TRBD1	TRBJ2-3	TRBV6-4	15	CASSAGTASTDTQYF	TGTGCCAGCAGTGCCGGGACAGCTAGCACAGATACGCAGTATTTT
NA	NA	TRBJ1-3	TRBV7-6	17	CASSLGGEGYSGNTIYF	TGTGCCAGCAGCTTAGGCGGGGAGGGGTACTCTGGAAACACCATATATTTT
NA	TRBD1	TRBJ2-3	TRBV4-2	15	CASRVTGASTDTQYF	TGTGCCAGCAGAGTGACAGGGGCTAGCACAGATACGCAGTATTTT
NA	TRBD2	TRBJ2-5	TRBV3-1/TRBV3-2	16	CASSQRGGLGSVTQYF	TGTGCCAGCAGCCAGAGGGGGGGACTAGGATCCGTGACCCAGTACTTC
NA	NA	TRBJ1-1	TRBV5-6	15	CASSLGRGMNTEAFF	TGTGCCAGCAGCTTGGGGCGGGGGATGAACACTGAAGCTTTCTTT
NA	NA	TRBJ1-5	TRBV10-2	14	CASSEWGGYQPQHF	TGCGCCAGCAGTGAGTGGGGGGGCTACCAGCCCCAGCATTTT
NA	TRBD1	TRBJ2-1	TRBV24-1	16	CATSDSRTGSYNEQFF	TGTGCCACCAGTGATTCGCGGACAGGTTCCTACAATGAGCAGTTCTTC
NA	TRBD1	TRBJ1-5	TRBV4-2	17	CASSQKGTGESNQPQHF	TGTGCCAGCAGCCAGAAAGGAACAGGGGAAAGCAATCAGCCCCAGCATTTT
NA	TRBD2	TRBJ2-2	TRBV5-1	16	CASSWLTSGETGELFF	TGCGCCAGCAGCTGGCTGACTAGCGGGGAGACCGGGGAGCTGTTTTTT
NA	NA	TRBJ2-7	TRBV5-5	11	CASSLETSQYF	TGTGCCAGCAGCTTGGAAACTTCGCAGTACTTC
NA	NA	TRBJ2-3	TRBV19	16	CASSIEWGRETDTQYF	TGTGCCAGTAGTATAGAGTGGGGCCGGGAGACAGATACGCAGTATTTT
NA	TRBD1	TRBJ2-2	TRBV27	15	CASTTTGGRTGELFF	TGTGCCAGCACTACGACAGGGGGCCGCACCGGGGAGCTGTTTTTT
few	TRBD2	TRBJ2-1	TRBV19	17	CASSISRLAGAWDEQFF	TGTGCCAGTAGTATAAGTCGCCTAGCGGGGGCATGGGATGAGCAGTTCTTC
NA	NA	TRBJ1-1	TRBV6-1	14	CASSEARTYTEAFF	TGTGCCAGCAGTGAAGCGCGAACCTACACTGAAGCTTTCTTT
once	NA	TRBJ1-1	TRBV2	16	CASSRQWTLINTEAFF	TGTGCCAGCAGCAGACAGTGGACCCTGATTAACACTGAAGCTTTCTTT
NA	TRBD1	TRBJ1-5	TRBV6-1	16	CASSERVGTVNQPQHF	TGTGCCAGCAGTGAAAGAGTGGGGACAGTTAATCAGCCCCAGCATTTT